This T cell receptor (beta chain) was captured by sequencing in a study of T-cell reconstitution after alpha-beta-depleted transplantation in children. The study's findings and limits: Recipient T cells and thymic progenitors that survived were the source of the high TCRbeta diversity seen at day 60 in some patients. About two months after transplant, alpha-beta T cells reportedly came from several hundred expanded graft clones.

The library targeted TCRbeta and was prepared with unique molecular identifiers. TCRdb analysed the PCR reads with MiXCR anew, one entry per CDR3 protein. Of 200,000 to 300,000 distinct CDR3 sequences in the sample, roughly 24% were seen once. Concerning this clonotype: The antigen is not known. Its ends do not fully match the called genes, so a read error is possible.

The CDR3 contains 14 residues. Looked up from germline, CDR1 is SGHTA and CDR2 is FQGNSA. The sequence derives from a girl between 2 and 10 years old with Fanconi anemia, due to receive a stem cell transplant. This rearrangement joins TRBV7-2 to TRBJ2-7; unclear D gene. The sequences come from PBMCs, collected before TCRalphabeta/CD19-depleted stem cell transplant. Written as DNA, the CDR3 is TGTGCCAGCACCTATATTGGGGATTTCTACGCGCAGTACTTC. It specifies CASTYIGDFYAQYF.